Described below is a single TCR beta chain sequence and its context. The antigen is unknown. This sample was included in a study of beta chain features in type 1 diabetes. Across the study: Age and gender were similar between patients and healthy donors, as were cell yields.

The investigators reverse transcribed all of the isolated RNA, so they sequenced expressed TCRB transcripts. Libraries were prepared by immunoSEQ multiplex PCR; TCRdb keeps only in-frame clonotypes and omits some of them. The sample carries under 850,000 clones, 13% recorded once. The junction had 6 bases not matched to a gene; V was cut back by 3 bases and J by 2 bases. Germline lookup yields CDR1 LNHDA and CDR2 SQIVND (reference sequence). The CDR3 spans 16 residues. General study points: All four CD4+ subsets of Type 1 diabetes patients contained TCRB CDR3s that were moderately but significantly shorter. Within the patient group, naive, central memory and Treg TCRB repertoires appeared more similar to each other than within healthy donors.

The sequenced sample was naive CD4+ T cells from blood. The receptor's source is a young man with type 1 diabetes. V and J are TRBV19 and TRBJ2-2, with 7 nucleotides matching TRBD1. CDR3 loop: CASSIQGQLNTGELFF. DNA of the CDR3: TGTGCCAGTAGTATCCAGGGACAGTTAAACACCGGGGAGCTGTTTTTT.